This T cell receptor beta chain emerged from a study of blood T cell repertoires in COVID-19. About the study: There were acute and convalescent COVID-19 samples, and they came from the United States, Italy and Spain. Sources were T cells, B-cell-depleted T cells, or PBMCs; the material itself was cDNA or gDNA.

The repertoire was sequenced with immunoSEQ multiplex PCR; TCRdb's copy has only in-frame clones and lacks some. Of about 120,000 clones detected, 80% to 90% appear once; the ten largest clones hold approximately 28%. There are 11 residues in the CDR3. Germline CDR1 and CDR2: GTSNPN and SVGIG (reference sequence). J was trimmed by 11 bases and V by 4 bases; bases with no gene match: 7. The J gene is TRBJ1-1, the V gene TRBV30; TRBD1 matches at 7 bases. The origin of this receptor is a man aged 65 to 85 with active or convalescent COVID-19. The sequencing input was peripheral blood. The DNA for the CDR3 is TGTGCCTGGACCAGACAGGGAGGCGCTTTCTTT. This gives the protein CAWTRQGGAFF.